Included here is one TCR beta chain sequence, with context. The data belong to a study of blood T cell repertoires in COVID-19. Looking at the study overall: Material from acute and convalescent COVID-19 was sourced from the United States, Italy and Spain.

Original processing notes: Cell counts per sample came from amplifying reference gene primers. The table came from immunoSEQ multiplex PCR; TCRdb's copy has only in-frame clones and leaves some out. D and trimming come from the DNA, and the V and J calls and clone size come from that table. The table lists around 150,000 clones, 82% of them singletons. The CDR3 runs to 13 residues. Deletions cut 3 bases from V and 5 bases from J, with 10 bases between. Germline lookup yields CDR1 SEHNR and CDR2 FQNEAQ (reference sequence). The chain combines TRBV7-9 with TRBJ1-1; D gene uncertain. The sample was peripheral blood. This clonotype originated in a woman aged 40 to 55 with COVID-19, enrolled during active disease. Here the CDR3 reads CASSLALGTEAFF. The CDR3 nucleotides are TGTGCCAGCAGCTTGGCTCTAGGAACTGAAGCTTTCTTT.